The T cell receptor (beta chain) described here comes from a study of Graves' ophthalmopathy and Graves' hyperthyroidism listed by TCRdb under 2018. Study-wide context: Peripheral blood was collected at initial diagnosis, before any treatment. To tell Graves' ophthalmopathy apart from Graves' hyperthyroidism, and to predict which patients would progress to ophthalmopathy, the study relied on TCR beta repertoire signatures. In total, approximately 130 blood samples were TCR-sequenced: 40 to 45 ophthalmopathy, some 75 hyperthyroidism and some 17 hyperthyroidism-to-ophthalmopathy patients. To explore V-J signatures that distinguish ophthalmopathy from hyperthyroidism, a discovery set of about a hundred patients was enrolled, made up of 43 with ophthalmopathy and some 56 with stable hyperthyroidism. The independent validation cohort included 20 or so hyperthyroidism patients plus 17 patients who later progressed from hyperthyroidism to ophthalmopathy. In roughly 6 hyperthyroidism patients, T-cell repertoires of thyroid tissue and blood were compared. Once sampling was done, hyperthyroidism patients were given methimazole at a starting dose of 30 mg daily, while ophthalmopathy patients were given high-dose intravenous methylprednisolone. For training and testing, the 80 to 100 patients in the discovery cohort were randomly divided in a 7:3 ratio.

This clonotype was picked up many times. Its specific antigen is unknown. Nothing much larger sits one base from this clone, and base qualities are not available. TCR beta CDR3 regions were amplified from RNA transcripts for repertoire sequencing. HTBI primers and the Qiagen OneStep RT-PCR kit were used in a first-round RT-PCR, which was followed by a second-round multiplex PCR, size selection and purification. Libraries were sequenced on an Illumina HiSeq2000 using paired-end 100 bp reads. Concerning the study's data processing: SOAPnuke was used for read processing, and reads with adapters, uncalled bases, a mean Phred below 15, or no exact constant-primer or identifier match were discarded. High-quality paired reads were merged with COPE v1.2.5. Each unique nucleotide sequence was defined as a clonotype, and clonotypes were aligned to IMGT TRB V, D and J references with MiTCR v1.1. The analysis was limited to V-J combinations with a frequency above 0.0001, which together covered more than 99% of repertoires. For each V-J combination, a TCR clonal expansion and chaos score was defined as F50 clonal expansion divided by the chaos observed in the TCRdist matrix. Features were reduced by Welch's t-statistics and random forest to approximately 13 V-J combinations, which fed a naive Bayes classifier. The similarity between thyroid and blood repertoires was quantified using the Morisita-Horn index. The raw public reads went through TCRdb reprocessing: fastp at Q25, MiXCR clone calling, in-frame beta chains kept. Every CDR3 protein is listed once, alongside the most common genes and DNA of its rows. The V and J calls were not made by the authors but by TCRdb's processing. The sample table lists roughly 230,000 distinct CDR3 sequences, roughly 21% of them with a count of one. Of the sample, 35% to 55% falls within the top ten clones.

Ophthalmopathy patients had moderately to severely active disease, Clinical Activity Score of at least 3, NOSPECS grade of at least 4, and disease duration under 3 months. Patients were excluded if they had other autoimmune diseases, uncontrolled infections, pregnancy or lactation. Diagnosis relied on clinical symptoms, serum thyroxine, TRAb, thyroid ultrasound and orbital computed tomography. Using Ficoll-Paque density gradient centrifugation, PBMCs were isolated from 8.5 to 10 ml of fresh peripheral blood. Trizol reagent was used to extract the total RNA, and its quality was then checked on an Agilent 2100 Bioanalyzer. The germline V and J ends show losses of 1 base and 4 bases respectively, and no gene match explains 6 bases of the junction. Counted from cysteine to phenylalanine, this CDR3 has 17 amino acids. Only the CDR3 part of the read is kept: 51 bases, read in frame from the first base. Sequences SGHAT (CDR1) and FQNNGV (CDR2) are obtained from the germline V gene.

What the work shows at the level of the full study, not this receptor alone: In validation, the model predicted ophthalmopathy progression with about 64% sensitivity and roughly 72% specificity; 12 predicted patients were CT-confirmed with GO in a median of around 6 months. Ophthalmopathy was separated from stable hyperthyroidism by the 13-signature model with around 88% sensitivity and just under 84% specificity in cross-validation and with 80%/75% in the test set. No statistical method was used to set the sample size in advance, and the investigators knew which group each participant was assigned to. Most expanded thyroid clonotypes with a frequency above 0.001 also appeared in blood, which suggests that blood repertoires may reflect the immune response in the thyroid.

Source material: peripheral blood. The chain couples TRBV11-2 to TRBJ2-5, and 13 junction bases match TRBD2. The TCR comes from a woman in her 50s with Graves' ophthalmopathy. Donor details come from another sample of the same person, matched by shared clones. The nucleotide sequence reads TGTGCCAGCAGCTTAGGGACTAGCGGGAGTATTAGAGAGACCCAGTACTTC. This encodes CASSLGTSGSIRETQYF.